The rows below give T cell receptor beta chains drawn from one sample of a study of blood T cells in healthy people across ages. Via MiXCR, TCRdb re-called the 5' RACE reads, giving one row per CDR3 protein. The sample lists 870,000 or so distinct CDR3 sequences, 29% occurring once. The specimen sequenced was blood. The receptors stem from an elderly woman in good health. CDR3s include the opening cysteine and the closing phenylalanine or tryptophan. D genes are given only for firm matches. Only some rows state a clone size, as once, few, many or a class for expanded clones.

clone_size: many; j_call: TRBJ1-1; v_call: TRBV20-1; d_call: TRBD1; cdr3_nt: TGCAGTGGGGACAGTGAAGCTTTCTTT; cdr3_aa: CSGDSEAFF
clone_size: many; j_call: TRBJ2-3; v_call: TRBV14; d_call: TRBD1; cdr3_nt: TGTGCCAGCAGGACAGGGATAAACACAGATACGCAGTATTTT; cdr3_aa: CASRTGINTDTQYF
clone_size: many; j_call: TRBJ2-5; v_call: TRBV20-1; d_call: .; cdr3_nt: TGCAGTGCTAGATTTCTGGCTAGGTGGCTCCAAGAGACCCAGTACTTC; cdr3_aa: CSARFLARWLQETQYF
clone_size: many; j_call: TRBJ2-6; v_call: TRBV15; d_call: .; cdr3_nt: TGTGCCACCAGCAGGATAGGGGCCTCTGGGGCCAACGTCCTGACTTTC; cdr3_aa: CATSRIGASGANVLTF
clone_size: .; j_call: TRBJ2-3; v_call: TRBV18; d_call: .; cdr3_nt: TGTGCCAGCTCACTCGCCGGCCCTTATAGCACAGATACGCAGTATTTT; cdr3_aa: CASSLAGPYSTDTQYF
clone_size: many; j_call: TRBJ2-3; v_call: TRBV7-2; d_call: TRBD2; cdr3_nt: TGTGCCAGCAGCTTAGCCCCACTAGCGGGGGGCCGGACAGATACGCAGTATTTT; cdr3_aa: CASSLAPLAGGRTDTQYF
clone_size: .; j_call: TRBJ2-3; v_call: TRBV7-3; d_call: .; cdr3_nt: TGTGCCAGCAGGATCGGCGGGGCGAGCACAGATACGCAGTATTTT; cdr3_aa: CASRIGGASTDTQYF
clone_size: few; j_call: TRBJ2-7; v_call: TRBV6-2/TRBV6-3; d_call: .; cdr3_nt: TGTGCCAGCAGGTCGGGGCCCTTAAATCCTTTCTACGAGCAGTACTTC; cdr3_aa: CASRSGPLNPFYEQYF
clone_size: .; j_call: TRBJ2-1; v_call: TRBV30; d_call: .; cdr3_nt: TGTGCCTGGAGTGAGAGAAATGAGCAGTTCTTC; cdr3_aa: CAWSERNEQFF
clone_size: many; j_call: TRBJ2-5; v_call: TRBV7-2; d_call: .; cdr3_nt: TGTGCCAGCAGCCCCTTCCGGGGAGCCGAGACCCAGTACTTC; cdr3_aa: CASSPFRGAETQYF
clone_size: .; j_call: TRBJ2-1; v_call: TRBV13; d_call: .; cdr3_nt: TGTGCCAGCAGCGTTCGGGCATACGGGGCCCCCAATGAGCAGTTCTTC; cdr3_aa: CASSVRAYGAPNEQFF
clone_size: .; j_call: TRBJ2-2; v_call: TRBV20-1; d_call: TRBD1; cdr3_nt: TGCAGTGCTAGAGATGGACAGGGGGCGGTCGGGGAGCTGTTTTTT; cdr3_aa: CSARDGQGAVGELFF
clone_size: many; j_call: TRBJ2-7; v_call: TRBV7-2; d_call: .; cdr3_nt: TGTGCCAGCAGCTTCGGCGGTTTGAACGAGCAGTACTTC; cdr3_aa: CASSFGGLNEQYF
clone_size: many; j_call: TRBJ1-2; v_call: TRBV20-1; d_call: TRBD1; cdr3_nt: TGCAGTGCCCCGGGACAGGGGGATGGCTACACCTTC; cdr3_aa: CSAPGQGDGYTF
clone_size: .; j_call: TRBJ1-6; v_call: TRBV5-1; d_call: TRBD1; cdr3_nt: TGCGCCAGCAGCCAGGACAGGTCTCAACCCCTCCACTTT; cdr3_aa: CASSQDRSQPLHF
clone_size: few; j_call: TRBJ1-6; v_call: TRBV7-9; d_call: TRBD1; cdr3_nt: TGTGCCAGCAGCCCTGCCGGGACAGGGGGGGAACCCCTCCACTTT; cdr3_aa: CASSPAGTGGEPLHF
clone_size: many; j_call: TRBJ2-7; v_call: TRBV15; d_call: TRBD2; cdr3_nt: TGTGCCACCAGCCGGTCAGGGTCGGGAGGCGAGCAGTACTTC; cdr3_aa: CATSRSGSGGEQYF
clone_size: .; j_call: TRBJ2-2; v_call: TRBV11-2; d_call: TRBD2; cdr3_nt: TGTGCCAGCAGCTTCGGGGGGGCAACCGGGGAGCTGTTTTTT; cdr3_aa: CASSFGGATGELFF
clone_size: many; j_call: TRBJ1-2; v_call: TRBV9; d_call: TRBD1; cdr3_nt: TGTGCCAGCAGCAGAACCGGGACAGGGGATAGCTATGGCTACACCTTC; cdr3_aa: CASSRTGTGDSYGYTF
clone_size: many; j_call: TRBJ1-2; v_call: TRBV20-1; d_call: .; cdr3_nt: TGCAGTGCTAGGGGGGGCGGAAACTATGGCTACACCTTC; cdr3_aa: CSARGGGNYGYTF
clone_size: many; j_call: TRBJ2-1; v_call: TRBV7-2; d_call: .; cdr3_nt: TGTGCCAGCAGCTTAGGGCTGGGAAATGAGCAGTTCTTC; cdr3_aa: CASSLGLGNEQFF
clone_size: many; j_call: TRBJ2-3; v_call: TRBV20-1; d_call: TRBD2; cdr3_nt: TGCAGTGCGGGCGGGACTAGCAGGACAGATACGCAGTATTTT; cdr3_aa: CSAGGTSRTDTQYF
clone_size: many; j_call: TRBJ2-1; v_call: TRBV21-1; d_call: .; cdr3_nt: TGTGCCAGCAGCACCCGCTGGGCCAGGGTTCCCTACAATGAGCAGTTCTTC; cdr3_aa: CASSTRWARVPYNEQFF